A selection of T cell receptor beta chains follows, all from one sample in a study of radiation and T cells in renal cell carcinoma. Sequencing used immunoSEQ multiplex PCR; TCRdb keeps in-frame clones, though not all of them. The table lists around 76,000 clones, more than 75% of them singletons. The input for sequencing was blood, taken from a patient whose treatment included radiotherapy and nephrectomy. These receptors all come from a man aged 60 to 75 with renal cell carcinoma. Both conserved end residues are trimmed from each CDR3. Fields, in order: V gene, J gene, CDR3 protein.

v_gene: TRBV7-9; j_gene: TRBJ1-4; CDR3aa: ASSPSDRGVEKLF
v_gene: TRBV27; j_gene: TRBJ1-1; CDR3aa: ASRIIAGGNTEAF
v_gene: TRBV4-1; j_gene: TRBJ1-1; CDR3aa: ASSQESGMNTEAF
v_gene: TRBV5-6; j_gene: TRBJ2-3; CDR3aa: ASSLDGLANTDTQY
v_gene: TRBV18; j_gene: TRBJ2-3; CDR3aa: ASSPGQGTDTQY
v_gene: TRBV5-1; j_gene: TRBJ2-7; CDR3aa: ASSPDESYEQY
v_gene: TRBV30; j_gene: TRBJ2-1; CDR3aa: AWSPGNEQF
v_gene: TRBV7-6; j_gene: TRBJ2-1; CDR3aa: ASTEGWREGTDEQF
v_gene: TRBV5-4; j_gene: TRBJ2-1; CDR3aa: ASSLVGTSGRATQF
v_gene: TRBV6-1; j_gene: TRBJ1-1; CDR3aa: ASSQGTEAF
v_gene: TRBV28; j_gene: TRBJ2-7; CDR3aa: ASSFGGRANEQY
v_gene: TRBV6-8; j_gene: TRBJ2-3; CDR3aa: ASSYSRGREESMGTDTQY
v_gene: TRBV9; j_gene: TRBJ2-1; CDR3aa: ASSVGIAGGYNEQF
v_gene: TRBV19; j_gene: TRBJ2-1; CDR3aa: ASGYTPLGGRDNEQF
v_gene: TRBV6-6; j_gene: NA; CDR3aa: ASSRTFSYEQY
v_gene: TRBV19; j_gene: TRBJ1-1; CDR3aa: ASSYRGRDTEAF
v_gene: TRBV10-1; j_gene: TRBJ1-3; CDR3aa: ASSESRLTSGNTIY
v_gene: TRBV29-1; j_gene: TRBJ2-3; CDR3aa: SVEANTDTQY
v_gene: TRBV7-2; j_gene: TRBJ2-5; CDR3aa: ASSSPTGWATTQETQY
v_gene: TRBV5-8; j_gene: TRBJ2-1; CDR3aa: ASSSGLAAYNEQF
v_gene: TRBV7-2; j_gene: TRBJ2-1; CDR3aa: ASSTQRGKYEQF
v_gene: TRBV6-5; j_gene: TRBJ2-5; CDR3aa: ASSYRQGAETQY
v_gene: TRBV28; j_gene: TRBJ2-7; CDR3aa: ASSPPTSGRY
v_gene: TRBV1; j_gene: TRBJ2-3; CDR3aa: TSSFLNAGGPADTQY
v_gene: TRBV10-2; j_gene: TRBJ2-7; CDR3aa: ASSVDRDGNEQY
v_gene: TRBV19; j_gene: TRBJ2-7; CDR3aa: ASSIMAGTPVYEQY
v_gene: TRBV29-1; j_gene: TRBJ2-1; CDR3aa: SVGRSSYNEQF
v_gene: TRBV10-3; j_gene: TRBJ1-1; CDR3aa: AIAQGKGTEAF
v_gene: TRBV9; j_gene: TRBJ2-5; CDR3aa: ASSVDHSHQTQY
v_gene: TRBV28; j_gene: TRBJ1-2; CDR3aa: ASSSAGGYT
v_gene: TRBV18; j_gene: TRBJ2-5; CDR3aa: ASSPTGTAQETQY
v_gene: TRBV6-5; j_gene: TRBJ2-3; CDR3aa: ASSSLGGRTDTQY
v_gene: TRBV5-1; j_gene: TRBJ2-7; CDR3aa: ASSFGTSSYEQY